The 11 T cell receptor beta chains below come from one sample, sequenced in a study of human T cells and chemical hapten exposure. TCRdb ran MiXCR on the RACE reads and lists one entry per CDR3 protein. The sample carries 85,000 to 95,000 distinct CDR3 sequences, about 11% recorded once. Sample time point: patch test 2, 6 weeks after DPC sensitization. The treatment was: therapeutic diphenylcyclopropenone sensitization with weekly scalp DPC. The sample consisted of whole blood, taken in connection with sensitization to the hapten diphenylcyclopropenone (DPC). These receptors were obtained from a man aged 35 to 55 with alopecia areata. Some clones in this sample may be carry-over from other donors' samples.

The V and J genes are TRBV20-1 and TRBJ2-3; 14 bases map to TRBD2. This CDR3 comprises 17 residues. Trimming at V came to 5 bases and at J to 2 bases, leaving 9 bases not matched to a gene. Germline V lookup: CDR1 DFQATT, CDR2 SNEGSKA (reference sequence). The CDR3 sequence is CSAPPGLAGGPTDTQYF. Written as DNA, the CDR3 is TGCAGTGCTCCGCCCGGACTAGCGGGAGGCCCCACAGATACGCAGTATTTT.

This clonotype has a handful of counts. V usage is TRBV6-2 or TRBV6-3 and J usage is TRBJ2-1, with D perhaps matching TRBD1 (5 bases). The CDR3 consists of 13 residues. The germline V gene has CDR1 MNHEY and CDR2 SVGEGT. V lost 5 bases to trimming and J lost 10 bases, with 15 bases between them. The CDR3: CASSPDRFGEQFF. DNA for the CDR3: TGTGCCAGCAGTCCTGACAGATTCGGGGAGCAGTTCTTC.

At least ten counts were recorded for this clonotype. This chain links TRBV7-3 with TRBJ1-1; D is unresolved. V gave up 2 bases and J gave up 2 bases, with 9 bases separating them. This CDR3 region has 14 residues. Germline V lookup: CDR1 SGHTA, CDR2 FQGTGA. The CDR3 nucleotides read TGTGCCAGCAGCTTACTTGCAGGTAACACTGAAGCTTTCTTT. This translates into CASSLLAGNTEAFF.

For the CDR3, the DNA is TGTGCCAGCAGTTCTAAAACAGGGGGCGCGGCCAAAAACATTCAGTACTTC. Residues: CASSSKTGGAAKNIQYF. The rearrangement joins TRBV27 to TRBJ2-4; 9 nucleotides line up with TRBD1. CDR3 length: 17 amino acids. The V gene's germline CDR1 is MNHEY and CDR2 SMNVEV (reference sequence). V gave up 4 bases and J gave up 1 base; unmatched junction bases: 8.

The chain uses TRBV14 and TRBJ2-3; TRBD2 is a possible D gene (5 bases). Germline V gives CDR1 SGHDN, CDR2 FVKESK. Trimming took 0 bases from V and 6 from J, leaving 7 bases between them. The CDR3 runs 13 residues. The CDR3: CASSQDRRDTQYF. The CDR3 DNA is TGTGCCAGCAGCCAAGATAGGAGGGATACGCAGTATTTT. The full variable domain, in which reference TRBV14 and TRBJ2-3 provide the parts outside the CDR3, is EAGVTQFPSHSVIEKGQTVTLRCDPISGHDNLYWYRRVMGKEIKFLLHFVKESKQDESGMPNNRFLAERTGGTYSTLKVQPAELEDSGVYFCASSQDRRDTQYFGPGTRLTVL.

This clonotype appeared a few times. V and J are TRBV24-1 and TRBJ2-3; 8 bases map to TRBD2. J lost 4 bases, V lost 5 bases, and 13 bases had no gene match. Germline CDR1 is KGHDR and CDR2 is SFDVKD. The CDR3 runs 17 residues. DNA for the CDR3: TGTGCCACCAGTGGGCCCATGAGCGGGAGACACCCAGATACGCAGTATTTT. The encoded protein is CATSGPMSGRHPDTQYF.

This clonotype was found many times. The V and J genes are TRBV7-2 and TRBJ1-2, with D maybe TRBD1 (6 bases). Germline V lookup: CDR1 SGHTA, CDR2 FQGNSA. Trimming left V 5 bases short and J 1 base short, with 26 bases between. CDR3 size: 19 residues. The CDR3 loop is CASSPQGDRTSSGNYGYTF. The CDR3 coding sequence is TGTGCCAGCAGCCCACAGGGAGACCGTACTTCTAGCGGTAACTATGGCTACACCTTC.

This clonotype was detected ten times or more. The genes are TRBV6-5 and TRBJ2-7, with D uncertain. The CDR3 spans 13 residues. Germline assignment: CDR1 MNHEY and CDR2 SVGAGI. Trimming shortened V by 2 bases and J by 7 bases, and 12 bases separated the two germline ends. The DNA for the CDR3 is TGTGCCAGCAGTTACGCCAGAAATGGTGAGCAGTACGTC. It is translated as CASSYARNGEQYV.

This clonotype was recorded at least ten times. V is TRBV12-3 or TRBV12-4 and J is TRBJ2-1, with 8 bases identical to TRBD2. The CDR3 covers 17 residues. J gave up 4 bases and V 5 bases, and 13 bases lay outside the gene matches. The CDR3 here is CASSPRTTSGLYNEQFF. The CDR3 nucleotides are TGTGCCAGCAGTCCACGAACCACTAGCGGTCTATACAATGAGCAGTTCTTC.

The genes are TRBV13 and TRBJ1-1; tentative D call: TRBD1 (5 bases). With 3 bases removed from V and 3 bases from J, the gap between germline ends came to 11 bases. Germline loops: CDR1 PRHDT, CDR2 FYEKMQ (reference sequence). The CDR3 totals 14 residues. This CDR3 is CASSFGTQDTEAFF. CDR3 in DNA: TGTGCCAGCAGCTTTGGGACTCAGGACACTGAAGCTTTCTTT.

This clonotype turned up a few times. The chain has TRBV24-1 and TRBJ1-2; D is perhaps TRBD1 (5 bases). The V end lost 4 bases, the J end lost 1 base, and 21 bases lay between the germline ends. The germline gives CDR1 KGHDR, CDR2 SFDVKD. The CDR3 is made up of 18 amino acids. The CDR3 nucleotides are TGTGCCACCAGTGACCCAAACCGACAACAGGAGAATAACTATGGCTACACCTTC. Translating gives CATSDPNRQQENNYGYTF.